This TCR beta chain was recovered during a study of technical replicates of blood from a few donors. The CDR3 has 16 amino acids. CDR1 KGHSH and CDR2 LQKENI come from the germline V gene. V dropped 2 bases and J dropped 5 bases, with 18 bases sitting between them. The table came from immunoSEQ multiplex PCR; TCRdb's copy has only in-frame clones and leaves some out. The sample consists of 75,000 to 100,000 clones, roughly 95% of them appearing once. The rearrangement joins TRBV18 to TRBJ2-5; D possibly corresponds to TRBD2 (5 bases). The receptor was isolated from a human donor in good health. The source material was T cells isolated from PBMCs. CDR3 in DNA: TGTGCCAGCTCACCATATCCCCAAAACCCGGGGGAGACCCAGTACTTC. Protein sequence: CASSPYPQNPGETQYF. Looking up the rest from reference TRBV18 and TRBJ2-5 gives the full variable domain: NAGVMQNPRHLVRRRGQEARLRCSPMKGHSHVYWYRQLPEEGLKFMVYLQKENIIDESGMPKERFSAEFPKEGPSILRIQQVVRGDSAAYFCASSPYPQNPGETQYFGPGTRLLVL.